These T cell receptor beta chains were read from a single sample in a study of cytomegalovirus exposure and HLA in healthy donors. Clones were read by immunoSEQ multiplex PCR, and TCRdb kept only the in-frame ones, dropping some. Of 200,000 or so clones in the sample, roughly 84% were seen once. The source material was PBMCs. These receptors all come from a man younger than 35 in good health and CMV-seropositive. CDR3s include the opening cysteine and the closing phenylalanine or tryptophan. The D gene is left open where the match is weak. Expanded clones are given a class, and other clones once, few, many or no size at all.

j_call | d_call | v_call | clone_size | cdr3_aa | cdr3_nt
TRBJ2-5 | - | TRBV12-5 | few | CASGEGETQYF | TGTGCTAGTGGGGAGGGGGAGACCCAGTACTTC
TRBJ2-2 | TRBD1 | TRBV18 | - | CASSPGQGTGELFF | TGTGCCAGCTCACCCGGACAGGGAACCGGGGAGCTGTTTTTT
TRBJ2-3 | - | TRBV7-6 | - | CASSLARADTQYF | TGTGCCAGCAGCTTAGCGCGGGCAGATACGCAGTATTTT
TRBJ1-4 | TRBD1 | TRBV28 | - | CASSSNRGPGEKLFF | TGTGCCAGCAGTTCGAACAGGGGGCCGGGTGAAAAACTGTTTTTT
TRBJ2-1 | TRBD2 | TRBV14 | - | CASSPALAGYNEQFF | TGTGCCAGCAGCCCGGCACTAGCGGGTTACAATGAGCAGTTCTTC
TRBJ2-2 | - | TRBV5-6 | once | CASSLARAAGTGELFF | TGTGCCAGCAGCTTGGCTCGGGCGGCGGGGACCGGGGAGCTGTTTTTT
TRBJ2-1 | - | TRBV1 | - | CTSSQDGWAPTDARILCNEQFF | TGCACCAGCAGCCAAGATGGTTGGGCACCAACCGACGCCAGGATCCTGTGCAATGAGCAGTTCTTC
TRBJ2-3 | TRBD1 | TRBV29-1 | - | CSVEGTGKTLRYTDTQYF | TGCAGCGTTGAAGGGACAGGGAAAACTCTTAGATACACAGATACGCAGTATTTT
TRBJ2-2 | - | TRBV7-9 | - | CASSLGGFTGELFF | TGTGCCAGCAGCTTAGGAGGATTCACCGGGGAGCTGTTTTTT
TRBJ2-7 | - | TRBV28 | - | CASSSPRGVGAPYEQYF | TGTGCCAGCAGTTCTCCGCGGGGAGTCGGAGCGCCCTACGAGCAGTACTTC